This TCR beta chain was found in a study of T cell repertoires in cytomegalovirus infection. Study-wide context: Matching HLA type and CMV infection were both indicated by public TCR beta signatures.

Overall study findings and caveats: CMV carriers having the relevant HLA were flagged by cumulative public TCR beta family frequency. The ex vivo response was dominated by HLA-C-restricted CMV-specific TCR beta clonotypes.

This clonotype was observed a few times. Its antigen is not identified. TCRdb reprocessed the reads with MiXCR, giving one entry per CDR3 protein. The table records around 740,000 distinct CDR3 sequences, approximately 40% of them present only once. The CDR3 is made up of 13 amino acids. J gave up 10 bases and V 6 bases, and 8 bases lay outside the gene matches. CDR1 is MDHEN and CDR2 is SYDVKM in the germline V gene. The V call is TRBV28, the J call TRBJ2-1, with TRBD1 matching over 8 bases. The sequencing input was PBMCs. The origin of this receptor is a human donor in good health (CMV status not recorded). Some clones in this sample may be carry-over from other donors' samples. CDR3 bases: TGTGCCAGCAGAACTCAGGGGGCCGTAGAGCAGTTCTTC. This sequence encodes CASRTQGAVEQFF.